The clone carrying this TCR beta chain showed up many times. Its antigen is still unknown. The data derive from a study of T cells in Graves' hyperthyroidism and ophthalmopathy. Findings of the study overall: Peripheral blood also featured most of the thyroid clonotypes expanded above 0.001. Ophthalmopathy was model-predicted a median about six months pre-onset.

Amplified regions were TCR beta CDR3 sequences from RNA transcripts. Carried out on the TCR CDR3, a first-round RT-PCR used the HTBI primer set. TCRdb analysed the multiplex PCR reads with MiXCR anew, one entry per CDR3 protein. Among about 260,000 distinct CDR3 sequences listed, approximately 23% were seen once. Germline loops: CDR1 SNHLY, CDR2 FYNNEI. The CDR3 has 15 residues. V was pared by 4 bases and J by 5 bases, with 6 bases of the junction left unmatched. Sequenced: blood. The TCR comes from a man younger than 40 with Graves' ophthalmopathy. The chain combines TRBV2 with TRBJ2-3; 10 bases agree with TRBD2. CDR3 sequence: CASSVRTSGIDTQYF. The CDR3 DNA reads TGTGCCAGCAGTGTCAGAACTAGCGGGATAGATACGCAGTATTTT.